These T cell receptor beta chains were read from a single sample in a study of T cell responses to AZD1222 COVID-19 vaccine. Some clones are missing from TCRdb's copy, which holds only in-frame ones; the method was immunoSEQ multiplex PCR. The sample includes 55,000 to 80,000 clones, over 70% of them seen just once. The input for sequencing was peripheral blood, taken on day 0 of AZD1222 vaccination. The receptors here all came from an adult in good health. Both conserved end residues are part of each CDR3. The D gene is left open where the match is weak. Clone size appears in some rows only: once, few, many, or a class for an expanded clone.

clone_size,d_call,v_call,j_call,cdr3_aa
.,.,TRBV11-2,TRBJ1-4,CASSRELWEVYSDEKLFF
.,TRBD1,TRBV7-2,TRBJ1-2,CASSLGGTGSGGYTF
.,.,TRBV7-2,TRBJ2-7,CASSQEASSAREQYF
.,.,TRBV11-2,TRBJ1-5,CASSLGRGNQPQHF
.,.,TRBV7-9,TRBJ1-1,CASSLAMGPYTEAFF
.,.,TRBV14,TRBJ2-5,CASSPRKYQETQYF
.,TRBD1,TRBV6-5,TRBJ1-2,CASSSVDRGHGYTF
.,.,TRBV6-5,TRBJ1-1,CASKRSRQNTEAFF
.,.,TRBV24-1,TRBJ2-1,CATSDPAARGYNEQFF
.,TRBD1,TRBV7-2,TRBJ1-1,CASSSRGGEGEAFF
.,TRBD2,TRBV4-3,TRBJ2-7,CASSQDLYGLAGGDYEQYF
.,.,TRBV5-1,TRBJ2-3,CASSRQRGYTSTDTQYF
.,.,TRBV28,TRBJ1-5,CASLLPGRNQPQHF
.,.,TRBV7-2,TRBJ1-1,CASSLGQMNTEAFF
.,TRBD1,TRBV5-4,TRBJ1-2,CASSSGQGANRYGYTF
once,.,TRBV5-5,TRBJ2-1,CASSGDYSPYNEQFF
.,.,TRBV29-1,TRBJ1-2,CSVEDRGRRGYTF
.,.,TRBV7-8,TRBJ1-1,CASSLAARAGTEAFF
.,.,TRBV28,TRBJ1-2,CATYPPQSDYGYTF
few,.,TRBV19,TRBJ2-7,CASSMGAAVAYEQYF
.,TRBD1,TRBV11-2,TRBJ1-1,CASSLGQGYTEAFF
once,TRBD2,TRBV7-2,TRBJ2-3,CASSLAASGGALDTQYF
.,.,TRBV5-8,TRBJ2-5,CASSLGTPRTQYF
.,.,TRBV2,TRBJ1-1,CASSVGMGTEAFF
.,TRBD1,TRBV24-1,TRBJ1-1,CATSDSGTAREAFF
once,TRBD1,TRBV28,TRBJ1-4,CASSRGDRGNEKLFF
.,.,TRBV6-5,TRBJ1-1,CASRRNRDTEAFF
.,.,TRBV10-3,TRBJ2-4,CAIRSNEENIQYF
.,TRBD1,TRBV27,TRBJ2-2,CASSFGQGTTGELFF
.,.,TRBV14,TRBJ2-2,CASSRKGGPLNGELFF
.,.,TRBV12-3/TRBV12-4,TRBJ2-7,CASSSSYEQYF
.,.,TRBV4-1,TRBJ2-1,CASSQDEVKVRQQFF
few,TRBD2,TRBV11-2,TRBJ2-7,CASSFLGLAGETYEQYF
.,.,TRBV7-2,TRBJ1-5,CASSLAGGGNQPQHF
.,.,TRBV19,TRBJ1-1,CASSIRGTEAFF
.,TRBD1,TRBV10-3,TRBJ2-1,CAIKGQGANEQFF
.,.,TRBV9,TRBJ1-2,CASSGGQTVSSYTF
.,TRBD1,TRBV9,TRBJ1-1,CASSVATIGQGRGNTEAFF
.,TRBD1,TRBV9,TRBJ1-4,CASSVSRGQNEKLFF
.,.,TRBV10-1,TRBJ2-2,CASSDLSGTPGTGELFF
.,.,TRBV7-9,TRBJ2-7,CASSRDFDEQYF
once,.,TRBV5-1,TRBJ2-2,CASSLRTGSGELFF
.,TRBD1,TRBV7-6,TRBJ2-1,CASSFGQGYEQFF
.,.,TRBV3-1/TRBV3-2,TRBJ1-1,CASSQANSRRSTEAFF
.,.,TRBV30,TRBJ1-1,CAFLQGMNTEAFF
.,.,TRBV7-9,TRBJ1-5,CASSPDGHQPQHF
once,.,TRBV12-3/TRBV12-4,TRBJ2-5,CASSLDGETQYF
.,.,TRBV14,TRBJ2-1,CASSRRRRNEQFF
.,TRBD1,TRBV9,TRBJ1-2,CASSVGDRVIRGYTF
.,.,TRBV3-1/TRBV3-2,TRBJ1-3,CASTGSSGNTIYF
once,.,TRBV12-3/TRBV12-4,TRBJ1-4,CASSGRVNEKLFF
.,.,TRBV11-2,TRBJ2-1,CASSLSSSQNNEQFF
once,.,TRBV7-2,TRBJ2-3,CASRTRGHTDTQYF
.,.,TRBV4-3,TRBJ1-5,CASSQDRAGYGQPQHF
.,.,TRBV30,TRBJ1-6,CAWSATPMARENSPLHF
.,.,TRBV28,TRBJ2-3,CASSSEPDTQYF
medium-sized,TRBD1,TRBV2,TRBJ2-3,CASGGQGVTDTQYF
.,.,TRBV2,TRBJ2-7,CASSGRLGNYEQYF
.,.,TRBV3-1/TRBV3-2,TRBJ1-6,CASSPLRAISPLHF